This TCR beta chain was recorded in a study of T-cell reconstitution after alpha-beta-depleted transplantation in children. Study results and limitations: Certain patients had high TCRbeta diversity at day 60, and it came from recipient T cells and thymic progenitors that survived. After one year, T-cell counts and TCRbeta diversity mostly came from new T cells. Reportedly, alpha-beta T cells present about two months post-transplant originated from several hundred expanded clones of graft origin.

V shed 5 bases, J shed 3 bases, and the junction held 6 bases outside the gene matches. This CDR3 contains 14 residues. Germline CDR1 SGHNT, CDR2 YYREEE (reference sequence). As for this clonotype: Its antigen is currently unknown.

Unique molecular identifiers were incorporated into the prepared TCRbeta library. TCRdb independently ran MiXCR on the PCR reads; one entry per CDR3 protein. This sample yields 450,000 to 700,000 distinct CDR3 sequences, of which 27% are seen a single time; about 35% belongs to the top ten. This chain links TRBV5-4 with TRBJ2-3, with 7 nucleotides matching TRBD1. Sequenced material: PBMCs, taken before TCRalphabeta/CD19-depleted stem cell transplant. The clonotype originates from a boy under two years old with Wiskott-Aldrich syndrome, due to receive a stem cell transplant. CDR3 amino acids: CASRPDRVTDTQYF. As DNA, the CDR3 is TGTGCCAGCAGGCCAGACAGGGTGACAGATACGCAGTATTTT.